A selection of T cell receptor beta chains follows, all from one sample in a study of T cell changes during pregnancy in multiple sclerosis. Sequencing used immunoSEQ multiplex PCR; TCRdb keeps in-frame clones, though not all of them. Seen here are about 77,000 clones, about 91% observed once, and the top ten hold under 2.5%. Here the sequenced sample was peripheral blood, taken before pregnancy. All receptors come from a female donor with multiple sclerosis, enrolled in a pregnancy study. Each CDR3 is given without its conserved first and last residue. A clone size is listed for some rows: how often the clone was seen (once, few, many), or a class if it is expanded.

cdr3_aa clone_size j_call v_call cdr3_length
ASSFGGRFSSYNSPLH - TRBJ1-6 TRBV28 16
ASSLNRGQGYT - TRBJ1-2 TRBV7-2 11
ASSDWGGVQPQH - TRBJ1-5 TRBV6-1 12
ASSQAVYSYNSPLH - TRBJ1-6 TRBV4-3 14
ASSPEGGNIQY - TRBJ2-4 TRBV7-2 11
ASSESEGGTNEKLF - TRBJ1-4 TRBV2 14
SVETGGEETQY once TRBJ2-5 TRBV29-1 11
ASSLPPGGTEAF - TRBJ1-1 TRBV11-2 12
ASSQDSTAGYNSPLH - TRBJ1-6 TRBV4-1 15
ASSYKGASTDTQY - TRBJ2-3 TRBV6-5 13
SVEDGASYEQY - TRBJ2-7 TRBV29-1 11
ASSWTGAQRGGYT - TRBJ1-2 TRBV7-9 13
ASSTAGGSEEKLF - TRBJ1-4 TRBV5-1 13
ASSVDPGTGGWGYT - TRBJ1-2 TRBV9 14
ASSSSYVGQY once TRBJ2-3 TRBV7-2 10
ASRTLNIQY - TRBJ2-4 TRBV6-6 9
ATQGPNEQY - TRBJ2-7 TRBV28 9
ASSSFGASYEQY - TRBJ2-7 TRBV7-2 12
ASSEPGQGWAEQY - TRBJ2-7 TRBV6-1 13
ASSEARLRTEAF - TRBJ1-1 TRBV6-1 12
ARVTGFDSEAF - TRBJ1-1 TRBV21-1 11
ASSLGWAAQY - TRBJ2-7 TRBV11-2 10
ASSETARDIYEQY - TRBJ2-7 TRBV9 13